This TCR beta chain was identified in a study of blood T cell repertoires in COVID-19. Overall study context: The United States, Italy and Spain supplied acute and convalescent COVID-19 samples. PBMCs, B-cell-depleted T cells, or T cells provided the cDNA or gDNA that made up the material.

This CDR3 is built from 15 residues. V lost 4 bases and J 1 base, leaving 14 bases between the germline ends. Per the germline V gene, CDR1 is SGHRS and CDR2 is YFSETQ. Seattle's cohort entered during active infection and was followed longitudinally. In the authors' workflow: Counts of nucleated cells, estimated from reference gene primer amplification, were obtained. Method: immunoSEQ multiplex PCR; TCRdb's copy keeps in-frame clones and lacks some. V and J calls and clone size come straight from that table; D and trimming were deduced from the DNA. The top ten hold around 6% of the sample, which has roughly 200,000 clones, 75% to 85% seen once.

Sequenced sample: peripheral blood. The clonotype comes from a woman in her 40s with COVID-19, enrolled during active disease. The chain couples TRBV5-1 to TRBJ1-1; TRBD1 is a possible D gene (6 bases). In DNA, the CDR3 is TGCGCCAGCAGCGCTGACCTGGGACAGAACACTGAAGCTTTCTTT. Its protein is CASSADLGQNTEAFF.